These T cell receptor beta chains were read from a single sample in a study of blood T cell repertoires in COVID-19. Here immunoSEQ multiplex PCR was the method, and the copy in TCRdb shows in-frame clones only, minus some. The sample carries about 330,000 clones, roughly 86% recorded once. Sample: PBMCs or T cells enriched from blood (not recorded which). Receptors were obtained from a woman aged 30 to 39 who had recovered from COVID-19. Each CDR3 is given with its conserved first and last residue. Fields, in order: J gene, V gene, CDR3 protein.

J gene: TRBJ2-3
V gene: TRBV7-9
CDR3 protein: CASSFQGSDTQYF

J gene: TRBJ2-2
V gene: TRBV11-2
CDR3 protein: CASSPRTANTGELFF

J gene: TRBJ2-1
V gene: TRBV7-8
CDR3 protein: CASSFVRGGYNEQFF

J gene: TRBJ1-6
V gene: TRBV28
CDR3 protein: CASSPTEESSYNSPLHF

J gene: TRBJ2-6
V gene: TRBV19
CDR3 protein: CASSIITGGNTGANVLTF

J gene: TRBJ2-3
V gene: TRBV2
CDR3 protein: CASSTYRVTDTQYF

J gene: TRBJ2-5
V gene: TRBV27
CDR3 protein: CASSLRGQETQYF

J gene: TRBJ2-6
V gene: TRBV4-1
CDR3 protein: CASSQDPGLISGANVLTF

J gene: TRBJ2-3
V gene: TRBV24-1
CDR3 protein: CATSGGRSPYTDTQYF

J gene: TRBJ2-2
V gene: TRBV5-6
CDR3 protein: CASSFGSGELFF

J gene: TRBJ1-1
V gene: TRBV28
CDR3 protein: CAIGGANTEAFF

J gene: TRBJ1-1
V gene: TRBV3-1/TRBV3-2
CDR3 protein: CASSQGLAGDHTEAFF

J gene: TRBJ1-1
V gene: TRBV2
CDR3 protein: CASSGGLLTEAFF

J gene: TRBJ2-5
V gene: TRBV7-9
CDR3 protein: CASSGFQGAETQYF

J gene: TRBJ1-6
V gene: TRBV4-1
CDR3 protein: CASSSGRASGDSPLHF

J gene: TRBJ1-3
V gene: TRBV9
CDR3 protein: CASSGTETGNTIYF

J gene: TRBJ2-7
V gene: TRBV30
CDR3 protein: CAWKGGGAFHEQYF

J gene: TRBJ2-3
V gene: TRBV9
CDR3 protein: CASSVVGGGTDTQYF

J gene: TRBJ1-1
V gene: TRBV5-4
CDR3 protein: CASSLSAGRDTEAFF

J gene: TRBJ1-2
V gene: TRBV5-1
CDR3 protein: CASSFGSGLRGGGYTF

J gene: TRBJ2-1
V gene: TRBV5-6
CDR3 protein: CASSLPGGNEQFF

J gene: TRBJ1-2
V gene: TRBV7-2
CDR3 protein: CASSPQGAGSYGYTF

J gene: TRBJ1-3
V gene: TRBV5-1
CDR3 protein: CATSRRSSGNTIYF

J gene: TRBJ2-5
V gene: TRBV29-1
CDR3 protein: CSVDKGQETQYF

J gene: TRBJ1-1
V gene: TRBV28
CDR3 protein: CASSFHDRLITEAFF

J gene: TRBJ2-1
V gene: TRBV3-1/TRBV3-2
CDR3 protein: CASSPAGGRNEQFF

J gene: TRBJ1-1
V gene: TRBV28
CDR3 protein: CASSLPGDTEAFF

J gene: TRBJ1-2
V gene: TRBV30
CDR3 protein: CAWSAGGYGYTF

J gene: TRBJ2-2
V gene: TRBV2
CDR3 protein: CAPGQVNTGELFF

J gene: TRBJ2-6
V gene: TRBV4-3
CDR3 protein: CASSAQTSGANVLTF

J gene: TRBJ2-7
V gene: TRBV12-3/TRBV12-4
CDR3 protein: CASSTGAYEQYF

J gene: TRBJ2-2
V gene: TRBV11-3
CDR3 protein: CASSPTGGFTGELFF

J gene: TRBJ1-6
V gene: TRBV27
CDR3 protein: CASSLVGLGNSPLHF

J gene: TRBJ1-2
V gene: TRBV28
CDR3 protein: CASIIRGAGDDYGYTF

J gene: TRBJ2-7
V gene: TRBV5-1
CDR3 protein: CASSLAAGSTYEQYF

J gene: TRBJ2-3
V gene: TRBV5-4
CDR3 protein: CASSRGGQGPDTQYF

J gene: TRBJ1-1
V gene: TRBV5-1
CDR3 protein: CASSFDRNTEAFF

J gene: TRBJ2-3
V gene: TRBV2
CDR3 protein: CASLLRDGITDTQYF

J gene: TRBJ2-7
V gene: TRBV5-4
CDR3 protein: CASSSELAGGEQYF

J gene: TRBJ1-6
V gene: TRBV7-9
CDR3 protein: CASSLEGGRPLHF

J gene: TRBJ2-7
V gene: TRBV3-1/TRBV3-2
CDR3 protein: CASGRATYEQYF

J gene: TRBJ1-3
V gene: TRBV7-9
CDR3 protein: CASSLEAGNTIYF

J gene: TRBJ1-5
V gene: TRBV7-2
CDR3 protein: CASSLEAPDGTQHF